The clone carrying this T cell receptor (beta chain) was counted at least ten times. Antigen unknown. The record originates from a study of blood T cells in healthy people across ages. General study results and limits: Both naive CD4+ cell counts and diversity were greater in long-lived donors than in aged donors. Roughly linear age-related decline in beta diversity appeared, significant by age approximately 43.

Extracted total RNA amounted to at least 5 micrograms for each sample. The CDR3 contains 15 residues. V dropped 4 bases and J dropped 6; count of bases not matched to a gene: 8. CDR1 LGHNA and CDR2 YSLEER come from the germline V gene. Together with a sample-barcoded 5' primer, a J-beta primer mix was included in a second PCR lasting 7 to 11 cycles. TCRdb reanalysed the 5' RACE reads using MiXCR and keeps one entry per CDR3 protein. The sample lists hundreds of thousands of distinct CDR3 sequences, roughly 56% occurring once. This clonotype was obtained from a man aged 40-55 years in good health. V and J are TRBV4-3 and TRBJ2-1; 8 nucleotides align to TRBD2. Material: blood. The CDR3 here is CASSPRSGGANEQFF. CDR3 DNA sequence: TGCGCCAGCAGCCCTCGGTCGGGGGGGGCCAATGAGCAGTTCTTC.